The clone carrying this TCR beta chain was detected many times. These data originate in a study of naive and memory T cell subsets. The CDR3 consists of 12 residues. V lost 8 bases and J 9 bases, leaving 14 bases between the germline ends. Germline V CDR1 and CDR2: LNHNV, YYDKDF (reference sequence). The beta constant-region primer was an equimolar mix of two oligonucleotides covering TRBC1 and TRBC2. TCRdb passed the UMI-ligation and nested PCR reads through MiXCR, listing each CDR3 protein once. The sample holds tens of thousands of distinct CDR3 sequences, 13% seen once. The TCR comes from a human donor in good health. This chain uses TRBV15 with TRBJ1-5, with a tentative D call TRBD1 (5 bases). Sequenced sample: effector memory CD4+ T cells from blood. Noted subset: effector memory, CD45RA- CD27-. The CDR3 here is CATGGEVSPQHF. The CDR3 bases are TGTGCCACCGGGGGGGAGGTGTCGCCCCAGCATTTT.